The clone carrying this T cell receptor (beta chain) has only one observation. What it binds is not known. From germline, CDR1 is LGHNA and CDR2 YSLEER. V was trimmed by 1 base and J by 2 bases, leaving 16 bases between them. The CDR3 is 17 residues long. These data originate in a study of T cell repertoires in cytomegalovirus infection. TCRdb used MiXCR to reprocess the reads, holding one entry per CDR3 protein. The repertoire holds about 160,000 distinct CDR3 sequences, with roughly a fifth as singletons. The rearrangement links TRBV4-3 to TRBJ2-3; TRBD1 is a possible D gene (5 bases). This clonotype was sampled from a human donor in good health (CMV status not recorded). Some clones in this sample may be carry-over from other donors' samples. This material consisted of CD8+ T cells from cultured PBMCs, taken from culture after CMV antigen stimulation. The CDR3 DNA is TGCGCCAGCAGCCAAGGGGGCCTCGGCCTCACCACAGATACGCAGTATTTT. This sequence encodes CASSQGGLGLTTDTQYF.